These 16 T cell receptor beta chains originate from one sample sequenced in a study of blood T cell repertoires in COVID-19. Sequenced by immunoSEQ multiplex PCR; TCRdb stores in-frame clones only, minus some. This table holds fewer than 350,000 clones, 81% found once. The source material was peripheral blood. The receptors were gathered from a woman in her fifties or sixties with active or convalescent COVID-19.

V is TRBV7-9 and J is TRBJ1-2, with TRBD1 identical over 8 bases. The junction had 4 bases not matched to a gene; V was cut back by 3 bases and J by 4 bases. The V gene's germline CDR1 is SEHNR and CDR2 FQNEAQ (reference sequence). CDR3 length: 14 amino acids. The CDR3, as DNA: TGTGCCAGCAGCTTTCCGGGACAGGCCTATGGCTACACCTTC. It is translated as CASSFPGQAYGYTF.

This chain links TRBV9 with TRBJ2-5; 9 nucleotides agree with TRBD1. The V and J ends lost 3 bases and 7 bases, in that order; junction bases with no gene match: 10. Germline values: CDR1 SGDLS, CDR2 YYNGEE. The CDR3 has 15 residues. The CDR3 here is CASSGRTGVRWTQYF. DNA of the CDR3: TGTGCCAGCAGCGGACGGACAGGGGTCCGGTGGACCCAGTACTTC.

CDR3 sequence: CASSRFPGSSGNTIYF. CDR3 coding DNA: TGTGCCAGCAGCCGGTTTCCCGGGTCCTCTGGAAACACCATATATTTT. The chain couples TRBV3-1 (or the pseudogene TRBV3-2) to TRBJ1-3; D remains unclear. The CDR3 totals 16 residues. Trimming pared 4 bases from V and 0 bases from J, leaving 13 bases between. Germline V gene data show CDR1 as LGHDT and CDR2 as YNNKEL (reference sequence).

This CDR3 reads CASSEHQANTGELFF. As DNA, the CDR3 is TGTGCCAGCAGTGAACATCAGGCGAACACCGGGGAGCTGTTTTTT. The chain uses TRBV2 and TRBJ2-2, with no clear D. The CDR3 length is 15 residues. Trimming stripped 2 bases from V and 0 bases from J, with 7 bases between. Germline assignment: CDR1 SNHLY and CDR2 FYNNEI. Supplemented by reference TRBV2 and TRBJ2-2, the full variable domain reads EPEVTQTPSHQVTQMGQEVILRCVPISNHLYFYWYRQILGQKVEFLVSFYNNEISEKSEIFDDQFSVERPDGSNFTLKIRSTKLEDSAMYFCASSEHQANTGELFFGEGSRLTVL.

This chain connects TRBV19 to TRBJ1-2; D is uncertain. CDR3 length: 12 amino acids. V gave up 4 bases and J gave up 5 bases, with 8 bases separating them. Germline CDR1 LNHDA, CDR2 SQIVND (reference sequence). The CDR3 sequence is CASSSTEYGYTF. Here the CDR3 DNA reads TGTGCCAGTAGTAGCACAGAGTATGGCTACACCTTC.

The CDR3 protein is CASSLGSRSGGGKTQYF. In DNA, the CDR3 is TGTGCCAGCAGCTTAGGTAGCAGAAGCGGGGGGGGGAAGACCCAGTACTTC. The J gene is TRBJ2-5, the V gene TRBV7-2; the match to TRBD2 covers 10 bases. Germline CDR1 SGHTA, CDR2 FQGNSA. The CDR3 loop spans 17 amino acids. The junction had 11 bases not matched to a gene; V was cut back by 1 base and J by 6 bases.

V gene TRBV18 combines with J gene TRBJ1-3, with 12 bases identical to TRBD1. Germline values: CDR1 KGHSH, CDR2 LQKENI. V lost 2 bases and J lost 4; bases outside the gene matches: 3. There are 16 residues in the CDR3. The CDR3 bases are TGTGCCAGCTCACCAGGGACAGGGGGCGACGGAAACACCATATATTTT. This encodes CASSPGTGGDGNTIYF.

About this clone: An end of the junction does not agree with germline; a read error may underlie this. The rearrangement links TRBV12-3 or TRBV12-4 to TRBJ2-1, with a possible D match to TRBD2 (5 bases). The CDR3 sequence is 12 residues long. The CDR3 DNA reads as TGTGCCAGCAGATTAGAAGCGGATGAGCAGTTCTTC. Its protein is CASRLEADEQFF.

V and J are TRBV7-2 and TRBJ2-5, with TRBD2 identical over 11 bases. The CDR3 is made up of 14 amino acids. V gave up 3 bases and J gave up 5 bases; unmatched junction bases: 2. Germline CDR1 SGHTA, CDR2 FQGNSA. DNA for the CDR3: TGTGCCAGCAGCTTGACTAGCGGGGTCGAGACCCAGTACTTC. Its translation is CASSLTSGVETQYF. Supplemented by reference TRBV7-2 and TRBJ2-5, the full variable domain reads GAGVSQSPSNKVTEKGKDVELRCDPISGHTALYWYRQSLGQGLEFLIYFQGNSAPDKSGLPSDRFSAERTGGSVSTLTIQRTQQEDSAVYLCASSLTSGVETQYFGPGTRLLVL.

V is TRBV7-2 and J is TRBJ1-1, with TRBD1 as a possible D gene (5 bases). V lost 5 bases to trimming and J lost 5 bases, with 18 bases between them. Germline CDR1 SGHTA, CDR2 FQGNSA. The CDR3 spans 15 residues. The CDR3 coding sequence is TGTGCCAGCAGCACCCGCCCGGGGGATGGGACTGAAGCTTTCTTT. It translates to CASSTRPGDGTEAFF.

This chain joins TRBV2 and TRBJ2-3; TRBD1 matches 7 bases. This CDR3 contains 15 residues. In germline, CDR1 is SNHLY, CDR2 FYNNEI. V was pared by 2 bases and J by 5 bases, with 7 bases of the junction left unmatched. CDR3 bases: TGTGCCAGCAGTGAAAGGGGGCGATCGGAAGATACGCAGTATTTT. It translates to CASSERGRSEDTQYF.

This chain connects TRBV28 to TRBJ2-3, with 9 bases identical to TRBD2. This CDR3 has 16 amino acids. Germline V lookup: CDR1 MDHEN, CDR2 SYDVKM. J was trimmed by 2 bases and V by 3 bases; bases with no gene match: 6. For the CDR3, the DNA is TGTGCCAGCAGTTTTGGGACTAGCTTTTTCACAGATACGCAGTATTTT. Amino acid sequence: CASSFGTSFFTDTQYF.

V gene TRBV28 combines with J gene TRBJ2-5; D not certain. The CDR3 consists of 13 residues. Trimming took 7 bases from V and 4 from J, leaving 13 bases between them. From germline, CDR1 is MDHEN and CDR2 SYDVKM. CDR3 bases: TGTGCCAGCACCTTACCCCGAGCAGAGACCCAGTACTTC. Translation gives CASTLPRAETQYF.

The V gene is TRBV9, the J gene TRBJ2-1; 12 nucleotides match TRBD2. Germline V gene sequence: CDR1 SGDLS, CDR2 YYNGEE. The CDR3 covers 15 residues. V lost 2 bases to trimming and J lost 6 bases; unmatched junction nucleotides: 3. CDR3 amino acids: CASSVASGGVNEQFF. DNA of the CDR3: TGTGCCAGCAGCGTTGCTAGCGGGGGGGTCAATGAGCAGTTCTTC. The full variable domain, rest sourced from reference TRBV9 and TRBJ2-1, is DSGVTQTPKHLITATGQRVTLRCSPRSGDLSVYWYQQSLDQGLQFLIQYYNGEERAKGNILERFSAQQFPDLHSELNLSSLELGDSALYFCASSVASGGVNEQFFGPGTRLTVL.

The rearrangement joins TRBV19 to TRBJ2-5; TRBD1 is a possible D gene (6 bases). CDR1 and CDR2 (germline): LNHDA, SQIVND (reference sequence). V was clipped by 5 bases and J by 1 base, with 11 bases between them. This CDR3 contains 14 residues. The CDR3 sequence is CASSGQYPQETQYF. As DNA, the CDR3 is TGTGCCAGTAGTGGACAGTACCCCCAAGAGACCCAGTACTTC.

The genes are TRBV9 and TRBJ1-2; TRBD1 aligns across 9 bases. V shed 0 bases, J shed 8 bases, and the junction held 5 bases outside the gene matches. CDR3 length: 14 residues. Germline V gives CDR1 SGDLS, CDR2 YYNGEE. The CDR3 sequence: CASSVARTGVGYTF. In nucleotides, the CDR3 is TGTGCCAGCAGCGTAGCCCGGACAGGGGTCGGCTACACCTTC.